This T cell receptor beta chain originates from a study of shared clonotypes between healthy human individuals. Study-wide results and limits: When naive CD4 clonotypes were compared across a few donors, around 5% were shared. The four-donor shared clonotypes exceeded non-shared clonotypes in generation probability, with non-shared ones scoring lower.

Germline V gene sequence: CDR1 MNHGY, CDR2 SVAAGI. This CDR3 spans 20 amino acids. V trimming: 0 bases; J trimming: 1 base; junction bases outside the gene matches: 15. There were only Caucasian adults among the donors, and all lived in Nashville, Tennessee. This clone was seen a single time. The antigen is unknown. Generated by immunoSEQ multiplex PCR, the TCRdb table keeps only in-frame clones and is missing some. The sample shows roughly 2.2 million clones, 85% to 95% of them seen only once. The chain links TRBV6-9 to TRBJ2-7; 10 bases fit TRBD2. The sequence was collected from a man younger than 35 in good health. Some clones in this sample may be carry-over from other donors' samples. The sequencing input was naive CD4+ T cells from PBMCs. Subset indicated: CD45RA+ positively selected. The CDR3, as DNA: TGTGCCAGCAGTTATTCGGGTAAATGGTGGCTAGCGGGAGCATCCTACGAGCAGTACTTC. As protein: CASSYSGKWWLAGASYEQYF.